The present T cell receptor (beta chain) was sequenced within a study of shared clonotypes between healthy human individuals. Overall study context: Used for every donor were three CD4 naive, three CD4 memory, two CD8 naive and one CD8 memory plate. Study-wide results and limits: Rarefaction gave evidence that sorted-subset sequencing remained incomplete despite large depth. Naive subsets tended to show greater estimated richness than memory subsets.

For this clone: Its antigen remains unknown.

In the authors' workflow: Junction-only sequences without quality scores came from ImmunoSEQ, so filtering differed. TCRdb keeps only in-frame clones here, not all; method: immunoSEQ multiplex PCR. Clonal size and the V and J genes are those of that table, whereas D and trimming came from the DNA. The sample comprises under 850,000 clones, just under 75% of which are singletons, and approximately 1.7% rests with the top ten. The ends were cut back, 3 bases at V and 0 bases at J, with 12 bases in the middle. The CDR3 is 16 residues long. Germline lookup yields CDR1 SGHRS and CDR2 YFSETQ. This receptor was identified in a woman younger than 45 in good health. The genes are TRBV5-1 and TRBJ1-4, with a possible D match to TRBD1 (5 bases). Sequencing was performed on memory CD4+ T cells sorted from blood. Sample subset: CD45RA-negative fraction. The CDR3 nucleotides are TGCGCCAGCAGCTCAGGGCGGACGGCAACTAATGAAAAACTGTTTTTT. It yields the protein CASSSGRTATNEKLFF.